This is a list of T cell receptor beta chains from one sample in a study of Ad26.COV2.S vaccination and SARS-CoV-2 variants. Repertoires were generated with immunoSEQ multiplex PCR, while TCRdb's copy carries only in-frame clones and drops some. The table lists about 350,000 clones, 80% to 90% of them singletons. Here the sequenced sample was peripheral blood, taken in a trial of Ad26.COV2.S vaccine versus placebo. The receptors originated from a person between 18 and 65 years old who received the Ad26.COV2.S COVID-19 vaccine or a placebo. Each CDR3 is given with its conserved first and last residue. D genes are given only for firm matches. Clone size is not always given. Where it is, it says once, few, many or a class for expanded clones.

TRBJ1-1,TRBV6-2/TRBV6-3,.,.,TGTGCCAGCAGTTGGCGGGGGAGGGCACTGGAAGCTTTCTTT,CASSWRGRALEAFF
TRBJ2-3,TRBV9,.,.,TGTGCCAGCAGCCCTTGGGAGGGGGGGTCCACAGATACGCAGTATTTT,CASSPWEGGSTDTQYF
TRBJ1-1,TRBV7-9,once,.,TGTGCCAGCACCCCGGGGGGGGGCACTGAAGCTTTCTTT,CASTPGGGTEAFF
TRBJ2-5,TRBV3-1/TRBV3-2,once,.,TGTGCCAGCAGCCGAATACAGGGAGGAGGTGAGACCCAGTACTTC,CASSRIQGGGETQYF
TRBJ2-1,TRBV11-3,.,.,TGTGCCAGCAGCCTTAGCGGCGCCTACAATGAGCAGTTCTTC,CASSLSGAYNEQFF
TRBJ2-2,TRBV7-4,once,TRBD2,TGTGCCAGCAGCTTAGGGGTATGGGCTAGCGGGACCAGCCCAACCGGGGAGCTGTTTTTT,CASSLGVWASGTSPTGELFF
TRBJ2-2,TRBV24-1,.,TRBD2,TGTGCCACCAGGGGGACTAGCGGGAGCGGCGGGGAGCTGTTTTTT,CATRGTSGSGGELFF
TRBJ2-4,TRBV2,.,TRBD2,TGTGCCAGCAAACCCGGGACTAGCGGGACCAAAAACATTCAGTACTTC,CASKPGTSGTKNIQYF
TRBJ2-3,TRBV11-2,.,TRBD1,TGTGCCAGCAGCTTCCCAGGGGGAACCACAGATACGCAGTATTTT,CASSFPGGTTDTQYF
TRBJ2-3,TRBV12-3/TRBV12-4,.,.,TGTGCCAGCAGTTCCACAGATACGCAGTATTTT,CASSSTDTQYF
TRBJ1-1,TRBV7-9,few,TRBD1,TGTGCCAGCAGCGTAGGCCAGGGGGTCACTGAAGCTTTCTTT,CASSVGQGVTEAFF
TRBJ1-2,TRBV13,.,TRBD1,TGTGCCAGCAGCTTAAGGGGGGGACAGGGGACTTATGGCTACACCTTC,CASSLRGGQGTYGYTF
TRBJ2-1,TRBV7-2,.,.,TGTGCCAGCAGCTTAGCATCCGTGCAATGGCAGTTCTTC,CASSLASVQWQFF
TRBJ1-1,TRBV5-6,.,.,TGTGCCAGCAGCTGGGGCAGGAACACTGAAGCTTTCTTT,CASSWGRNTEAFF
TRBJ1-5,TRBV3-1/TRBV3-2,.,.,TGTGCCAGCAGCCAAGGTCCCGGGTCCAATCAGCCCCAGCATTTT,CASSQGPGSNQPQHF
TRBJ1-5,TRBV2,once,.,TGTGCCAGCAGTGATAACAGGGACAATCAGCCCCAGCATTTT,CASSDNRDNQPQHF
TRBJ1-2,TRBV6-5,.,TRBD1,TGTGCCAGCAGAGAGCCGGGACAGGGAGTTGGCTACACCTTC,CASREPGQGVGYTF
TRBJ1-2,TRBV7-8,.,.,TGTGCCAGCAGCTTAGCGGGGGAGATCTATGGCTACACCTTC,CASSLAGEIYGYTF
TRBJ2-1,TRBV29-1,.,TRBD2,TGCAGCGTTGGGCGGGAGGGCCAATACAATGAGCAGTTCTTC,CSVGREGQYNEQFF
TRBJ2-5,TRBV5-1,.,.,TGCGCCAGCAGCTTACAGCGGACTCAAGAGACCCAGTACTTC,CASSLQRTQETQYF
TRBJ2-7,TRBV28,.,.,TGTGCCAGCAGCCCAGGTGGCAGCTCCTACGAGCAGTACTTC,CASSPGGSSYEQYF
TRBJ2-3,TRBV5-5,.,.,TGTGCCAGCAGCCTTACAGGAGATTCCGCAGATACGCAGTATTTT,CASSLTGDSADTQYF
TRBJ1-1,TRBV29-1,.,.,TGCAGCGTTGATGGAGGGGGGGCGGACACTGAAGCTTTCTTT,CSVDGGGADTEAFF